The 9 T cell receptor beta chains in this list originate from one sample, sequenced in a study of beta chain features in type 1 diabetes. Every bit of the isolated RNA underwent reverse transcription, so sequencing read expressed TCRB transcripts. Libraries were prepared by immunoSEQ multiplex PCR; TCRdb keeps only in-frame clonotypes and omits some of them. The data hold hundreds of thousands of clones, with less than 15% observed a single time. Sequencing was performed on central memory CD4+ T cells from blood. The receptors here all came from a man aged 25 to 40 in good health.

This clone was counted a few times. V gene TRBV11-2 combines with J gene TRBJ1-1, with 9 bases fitting TRBD1. The V gene's germline CDR1 is SGHAT and CDR2 FQNNGV. This CDR3 spans 16 amino acids. V gave up 3 bases and J gave up 4 bases; unmatched junction bases: 9. CDR3 DNA sequence: TGTGCCAGCAGCTTTACCGGGACAGGGCTTTTCACTGAAGCTTTCTTT. This gives the protein CASSFTGTGLFTEAFF.

This clone was seen only a few times. V usage is TRBV13 and J usage is TRBJ2-1; D not resolved. Trimming left V 0 bases short and J 7 bases short, with 10 bases between. Germline loops: CDR1 PRHDT, CDR2 FYEKMQ (reference sequence). The CDR3 extends over 14 amino acids. This CDR3 is CASSLGSLRNEQFF. In DNA form, the CDR3 reads TGTGCCAGCAGCTTAGGGTCCCTCCGGAATGAGCAGTTCTTC.

The CDR3 nucleotides read TGTGCCAGCAGCGACTCCTTGTCTAGCGGGAGTTGGAGTGGGGCCAACGTCCTGACTTTC. As protein: CASSDSLSSGSWSGANVLTF. V usage is TRBV5-4 and J usage is TRBJ2-6; 10 bases match TRBD2. V lost 4 bases, J lost 3 bases, and 16 bases stayed unmatched. The CDR3 is made up of 20 amino acids. Germline V gene lookup returns CDR1 SGHNT and CDR2 YYREEE (reference sequence).

The sample holds a few counts of this clone. The gene calls are TRBV4-2 and TRBJ2-3, with unresolved D. This CDR3 region has 14 residues. V lost 0 bases and J 2 bases, leaving 6 bases between the germline ends. Germline CDR1 and CDR2: LGHNA and YNFKEQ. In DNA form, the CDR3 reads TGTGCCAGCAGCCAAGACCGGCACACAGATACGCAGTATTTT. Translated: CASSQDRHTDTQYF.

This clone was counted a few times. The V call is TRBV5-4, the J call TRBJ2-5; 11 nucleotides match TRBD2. This CDR3 spans 17 amino acids. The J segment lost 5 bases and the V segment lost 4 bases, leaving 13 bases of the junction unmatched. The germline gives CDR1 SGHNT, CDR2 YYREEE (reference sequence). For the CDR3, the DNA is TGTGCCAGCAGCCTCAAACTAGCGGGAGCCGTTGGGGAGACCCAGTACTTC. This codes for CASSLKLAGAVGETQYF.

The chain joins TRBV7-9 to TRBJ1-3; D is ambiguous. The germline V and J ends were trimmed by 4 bases and 0 bases, with 16 bases remaining between them. CDR3 length: 17 amino acids. The V gene's germline CDR1 is SEHNR and CDR2 FQNEAQ (reference sequence). CDR3 bases: TGTGCCAGCAGCTCTAGGGTCGGACCGAGCTCTGGAAACACCATATATTTT. Its translation: CASSSRVGPSSGNTIYF.

This clone was seen more than once but under ten times. This chain links TRBV6-6 with TRBJ2-2, with TRBD1 identical over 7 bases. CDR1 is MNHNY, CDR2 SVGAGI, per germline (reference sequence). V shed 8 bases and J 4 bases; nucleotides not matched to a gene: 7. This CDR3 comprises 14 residues. The CDR3 protein is CASGKAGGTGELFF. DNA for the CDR3: TGTGCCAGCGGGAAGGCAGGGGGCACCGGGGAGCTGTTTTTT.

Only a few counts were recorded for this clone. The chain uses TRBV4-2 and TRBJ1-5; D is possibly TRBD1 (6 bases). CDR3 length equals 15 residues. Per the germline V gene, CDR1 is LGHNA and CDR2 is YNFKEQ. V lost 3 bases and J lost 7, with 16 bases in between. CDR3 coding DNA: TGTGCCAGCAGCCAGCAGGGGACACTAGTGCAGCCCCAGCATTTT. This gives the protein CASSQQGTLVQPQHF.

This clone came up a few times. The CDR3 is CASSLGPGTGQPQHF. The DNA of the CDR3 is TGTGCCAGCAGCTTAGGGCCCGGGACAGGACAGCCCCAGCATTTT. The V call is TRBV7-6, the J call TRBJ1-5, with 8 nucleotides matching TRBD1. From germline, CDR1 is SGHVS and CDR2 FNYEAQ. V trimming: 1 base; J trimming: 7 bases; junction bases outside the gene matches: 6. This CDR3 is 15 amino acids long.